A single sample gave rise to the 27 T cell receptor beta chains below, sequenced in a study of blood T cell repertoires in COVID-19. Assay: immunoSEQ multiplex PCR; the TCRdb copy retains only in-frame clones and omits some. The table lists over 25,000 clones, around 84% of them singletons, with 13% in the top ten. Sequencing was done on a sample of peripheral blood. All receptors come from a human donor in a cohort sampled during active COVID-19.

The chain has TRBV28 and TRBJ1-1; the match to TRBD1 covers 8 bases. CDR3 length equals 15 residues. Germline CDR1 reads MDHEN; CDR2 reads SYDVKM. Losses at the gene ends were 8 bases for V and 11 bases for J; bases not matched to a gene: 19. The CDR3 spells CASSNQGASQFFAFF. In nucleotides, the CDR3 is TGTGCCAGCTCGAATCAGGGGGCGAGCCAATTTTTCGCTTTCTTT.

CDR3 DNA: TGTGCCAGCAGCGTCCAGGATACGAACATTCAGTACTTC. Its protein product is CASSVQDTNIQYF. This chain joins TRBV11-2 and TRBJ2-4; D gene ambiguous. CDR1 is SGHAT, CDR2 FQNNGV, per germline. V shed 5 bases and J shed 7 bases, with 12 bases lying between them. CDR3 length equals 13 residues.

This clone was detected only once. This chain uses TRBV5-6 with TRBJ1-4; possible D gene TRBD1, 5 bases. There are 16 residues in the CDR3. The V and J ends lost 0 bases and 7 bases respectively, with 16 bases between them. Germline lookup yields CDR1 SGHDT and CDR2 YYEEEE. The CDR3 loop is CASSLEPRRVGEKLFF. Written as DNA, the CDR3 is TGTGCCAGCAGCTTGGAACCCCGCAGGGTCGGTGAAAAACTGTTTTTT.

J is TRBJ1-5 and V is TRBV5-6; TRBD1 agrees at 8 bases. Germline CDR1 SGHDT, CDR2 YYEEEE. V shed 4 bases, J shed 7 bases, and the junction held 7 bases outside the gene matches. The length of the CDR3 is 14 residues. CDR3 sequence: CASSTGQGGQPQHF. The CDR3 bases are TGTGCCAGCAGCACCGGACAGGGAGGCCAGCCCCAGCATTTT.

The rearrangement links TRBV18 to TRBJ2-1; 7 bases map to TRBD1. The CDR3 loop spans 15 amino acids. The germline V gene encodes CDR1 KGHSH and CDR2 LQKENI. V was pared by 3 bases and J by 8 bases, with 10 bases of the junction left unmatched. The chain's CDR3 is CASSPRQGWFDEQFF. CDR3 coding DNA: TGTGCCAGCTCACCTCGACAGGGTTGGTTCGATGAGCAGTTCTTC. The variable domain in full, with the rest retrieved from reference TRBV18 and TRBJ2-1, is NAGVMQNPRHLVRRRGQEARLRCSPMKGHSHVYWYRQLPEEGLKFMVYLQKENIIDESGMPKERFSAEFPKEGPSILRIQQVVRGDSAAYFCASSPRQGWFDEQFFGPGTRLTVL.

J is TRBJ2-2 and V is TRBV6-5; 13 bases agree with TRBD2. Germline V gene sequence: CDR1 MNHEY, CDR2 SVGAGI. Trimming took 4 bases from V and 7 from J; bases not matched to a gene: 6. The CDR3 spans 16 residues. In DNA form, the CDR3 reads TGTGCCAGCAGTTCACTAGCGGGGGGGCTGAGCGGGGAGCTGTTTTTT. Translating gives CASSSLAGGLSGELFF.

The V gene is TRBV6-5, the J gene TRBJ1-1; 8 nucleotides align to TRBD1. Germline CDR1 and CDR2: MNHEY and SVGAGI. This CDR3 has 15 amino acids. Unmatched junction bases numbered 7, after V lost 7 bases and J lost 0 bases. The CDR3 coding sequence is TGTGCCAGCACTCGACAGGGGCGAATGAACACTGAAGCTTTCTTT. Translation gives CASTRQGRMNTEAFF.

This clone was seen once. The chain recombines TRBV6-5 with TRBJ1-2; TRBD1 might be the D (5 bases). Germline CDR1 is MNHEY and CDR2 is SVGAGI. Deletions cut 0 bases from V and 6 bases from J, with 11 bases between. CDR3 size: 14 residues. CDR3 DNA sequence: TGTGCCAGCAGTTACTCAAGGGGTGCAAATGGCTACACCTTC. It specifies CASSYSRGANGYTF.

The genes are TRBV12-3 or TRBV12-4 and TRBJ2-7; D is undetermined. The CDR3 has 11 residues. V was pared by 4 bases and J by 6 bases, with 7 bases between. The CDR3: CASSSGREQYF. The CDR3 DNA is TGTGCCAGCAGTTCTGGGCGCGAGCAGTACTTC.

The J gene is TRBJ2-3, the V gene TRBV3-1 (or the pseudogene TRBV3-2); D ambiguous. From germline, CDR1 is LGHDT and CDR2 YNNKEL (reference sequence). This CDR3 spans 15 amino acids. The V end lost 4 bases, the J end lost 8 bases, and 19 bases lay between the germline ends. CDR3 sequence: CASSLAGGFGGTQYF. CDR3 nucleotide sequence: TGTGCCAGCAGCCTCGCCGGTGGTTTCGGTGGTACGCAGTATTTT.

V gene TRBV6-5 combines with J gene TRBJ1-5; TRBD1 might be the D (5 bases). The length of the CDR3 is 15 residues. Germline-derived CDR1 and CDR2 are MNHEY and SVGAGI. Trimming took 7 bases from V and 0 from J, leaving 13 bases between them. CDR3 region: CASNRQWYSNQPQHF. The CDR3, as DNA: TGTGCCAGCAACCGACAGTGGTATAGCAATCAGCCCCAGCATTTT.

This chain joins TRBV5-1 and TRBJ2-7; 10 bases are shared with TRBD2. CDR1 SGHRS and CDR2 YFSETQ come from the germline V gene. V shed 3 bases, J shed 2 bases, and the junction held 5 bases outside the gene matches. This CDR3 is 15 amino acids long. In DNA form, the CDR3 reads TGCGCCAGCAGCTCGGGGGGGACTAGCGCCTACGAGCAGTACTTC. Translation gives CASSSGGTSAYEQYF.

V and J are TRBV9 and TRBJ2-6; a weak D match, TRBD1 (6 bases). The length of the CDR3 is 16 residues. The germline CDR1 and CDR2 sequences are SGDLS and YYNGEE. Trimming cost V 0 bases and J 0 bases, with 7 bases left between them. CDR3 in amino acids: CASSVARGSGANVLTF. DNA of the CDR3: TGTGCCAGCAGCGTAGCCAGGGGCTCTGGGGCCAACGTCCTGACTTTC.

The V and J genes are TRBV29-1 and TRBJ2-5; the match to TRBD1 covers 11 bases. CDR1 and CDR2 from the germline V gene are SQVTM and ANQGSEA. This CDR3 is 16 amino acids long. Trimming at V came to 7 bases and at J to 4 bases, leaving 14 bases not matched to a gene. Here the CDR3 DNA reads TGCAGCGCTCACGCGGGGGGGACAGGGGGACGAGAGACCCAGTACTTC. Its protein is CSAHAGGTGGRETQYF.

This chain links TRBV7-8 with TRBJ2-1; D ambiguous. Deletions cut 5 bases from V and 0 bases from J, with 11 bases between. The CDR3 length is 15 residues. Per germline, CDR1 SGHVS and CDR2 FQNEAQ. CDR3 amino acids: CASSASPSSYNEQFF. The CDR3 bases are TGTGCCAGCAGCGCGTCGCCGAGCTCCTACAATGAGCAGTTCTTC.

This clone is large (0.1 to 1%) in the sample. The chain carries TRBV4-3 and TRBJ1-2; D not certain. Trimming cost V 0 bases and J 1 base, with 9 bases left between them. The CDR3 loop spans 15 amino acids. CDR1 LGHNA and CDR2 YSLEER come from the germline V gene. CDR3 sequence: CASSQELQHNYGYTF. In DNA, the CDR3 is TGCGCCAGCAGCCAAGAACTACAACATAACTATGGCTACACCTTC.

This chain joins TRBV7-2 and TRBJ2-2; no definite D call. V lost 4 bases, J lost 7 bases, and 13 bases lay in between. This CDR3 spans 14 amino acids. CDR1 SGHTA and CDR2 FQGNSA come from the germline V gene. The CDR3 is CASSSSLFGGELFF. The CDR3 DNA reads TGTGCCAGCAGCTCCTCCCTATTTGGCGGGGAGCTGTTTTTT. Supplemented by reference TRBV7-2 and TRBJ2-2, the full variable domain reads GAGVSQSPSNKVTEKGKDVELRCDPISGHTALYWYRQSLGQGLEFLIYFQGNSAPDKSGLPSDRFSAERTGGSVSTLTIQRTQQEDSAVYLCASSSSLFGGELFFGEGSRLTVL.

The chain uses TRBV13 and TRBJ2-3, with D perhaps TRBD1 (6 bases). CDR1 and CDR2 (germline): PRHDT, FYEKMQ (reference sequence). This CDR3 spans 15 amino acids. The V and J ends lost 5 bases and 4 bases respectively, with 16 bases between them. The CDR3 protein is CASSPRGQGPDTQYF. DNA of the CDR3: TGTGCCAGCAGCCCCCGCGGGCAGGGGCCAGATACGCAGTATTTT.

The V and J genes are TRBV5-1 and TRBJ2-2, with TRBD1 matching 7 bases. Germline CDR1 is SGHRS and CDR2 is YFSETQ. V lost 0 bases and J lost 5; bases outside the gene matches: 7. CDR3 length: 16 amino acids. CDR3 sequence reads: CASSLGGGAWTGELFF. The CDR3 DNA reads TGCGCCAGCAGCTTGGGAGGGGGCGCTTGGACCGGGGAGCTGTTTTTT.

This clone was recorded a few times. The rearrangement uses TRBV27 and TRBJ1-1, with a possible D match to TRBD1 (5 bases). Germline CDR1 reads MNHEY; CDR2 reads SMNVEV (reference sequence). Deletions cut 6 bases from V and 4 bases from J, with 9 bases between. The CDR3 runs to 12 residues. The CDR3 DNA reads as TGTGCCAGCAGGCGGGACGCCACTGAAGCTTTCTTT. Translating gives CASRRDATEAFF.

The rearrangement uses TRBV19 and TRBJ1-1, with 11 bases fitting TRBD1. V was clipped by 8 bases and J by 1 base; unmatched bases: 9. CDR1 and CDR2 (germline): LNHDA, SQIVND (reference sequence). The CDR3 runs to 16 residues. For the CDR3, the DNA is TGTGCCAGTGTCGTCCGGGACAGGGGGGCGAACACTGAAGCTTTCTTT. As protein: CASVVRDRGANTEAFF. Drawing the rest from reference TRBV19 and TRBJ1-1, the complete variable domain is DGGITQSPKYLFRKEGQNVTLSCEQNLNHDAMYWYRQDPGQGLRLIYYSQIVNDFQKGDIAEGYSVSREKKESFPLTVTSAQKNPTAFYLCASVVRDRGANTEAFFGQGTRLTVV.

The V and J genes are TRBV5-1 and TRBJ2-3; D gene uncertain. Trimming cost V 0 bases and J 0 bases, with 11 bases left between them. Germline V gene lookup returns CDR1 SGHRS and CDR2 YFSETQ. The CDR3 extends over 16 amino acids. CDR3 nucleotides: TGCGCCAGCAGCTTGGCCCCAGGCTCTAGCACAGATACGCAGTATTTT. It translates to CASSLAPGSSTDTQYF.

CDR3 sequence reads: CASSSEQGSTGELFF. In DNA, the CDR3 is TGCGCCAGCAGCTCAGAGCAGGGGTCCACCGGGGAGCTGTTTTTT. The chain links TRBV5-1 to TRBJ2-2; TRBD1 is a possible D gene (6 bases). The germline gives CDR1 SGHRS, CDR2 YFSETQ. Trimming cost V 3 bases and J 4 bases, with 13 bases left between them. The CDR3 runs to 15 residues. The whole variable domain, remainder taken from reference TRBV5-1 and TRBJ2-2, is KAGVTQTPRYLIKTRGQQVTLSCSPISGHRSVSWYQQTPGQGLQFLFEYFSETQRNKGNFPGRFSGRQFSNSRSEMNVSTLELGDSALYLCASSSEQGSTGELFFGEGSRLTVL.

The CDR3: CATSDLSRVDFGDKNIQYF. CDR3 sequence (DNA): TGTGCCACCAGTGATTTGAGCAGGGTAGACTTTGGTGACAAAAACATTCAGTACTTC. The chain employs TRBV24-1 and TRBJ2-4; D perhaps matches TRBD1 (5 bases). Germline V lookup: CDR1 KGHDR, CDR2 SFDVKD. CDR3 length: 19 amino acids. Trimming removed 0 bases from V and 3 bases from J, with 20 bases in between.

V usage is TRBV6-5 and J usage is TRBJ1-4; D is unresolved. The germline V and J ends were trimmed by 0 bases and 11 bases, with 13 bases remaining between them. The CDR3 contains 14 residues. CDR1 MNHEY and CDR2 SVGAGI come from the germline V gene. This CDR3 reads CASSYSGRTGKLFF. The CDR3 region has the DNA TGTGCCAGCAGTTACTCGGGGAGGACGGGGAAACTGTTTTTT.

The gene calls are TRBV12-3 or TRBV12-4 and TRBJ1-1; D unclear. CDR3 length: 13 residues. Trimming pared 8 bases from V and 3 bases from J, leaving 13 bases between. CDR3: CASAGGRDTEAFF. The CDR3 DNA sequence: TGTGCCAGCGCCGGAGGGAGGGACACTGAAGCTTTCTTT.

This clone was seen a few times. V is TRBV11-2 and J is TRBJ2-2; D ambiguous. With 5 bases removed from V and 4 bases from J, the gap between germline ends came to 11 bases. The CDR3 spans 14 residues. Germline values: CDR1 SGHAT, CDR2 FQNNGV. This chain's CDR3 is CASSALRVTGELFF. The CDR3 coding sequence is TGTGCCAGCAGCGCCCTACGGGTCACCGGGGAGCTGTTTTTT.